This T cell receptor beta chain stems from a study of blood T cell repertoires in COVID-19. Whole-study context: Samples taken during acute and convalescent COVID-19 were collected in the United States, Italy and Spain.

In this sample, this clone turned up once. The table came from immunoSEQ multiplex PCR; TCRdb's copy has only in-frame clones and leaves some out. This sample yields under 30,000 clones, of which 75% to 90% are seen a single time; approximately 16% belongs to the top ten. Germline V gene lookup returns CDR1 SNHLY and CDR2 FYNNEI. The V gene end was trimmed by 5 bases and the J gene end by 6 bases; junction bases not matched to a gene: 9. The CDR3 covers 14 residues. The sample taken for sequencing was peripheral blood. This sequence originates from a man older than 75 with acute or convalescent COVID-19. The chain links TRBV2 to TRBJ1-2, with 7 bases fitting TRBD1. CDR3 residues: CASSPPTGNNGYTF. Written as DNA, the CDR3 is TGTGCCAGCAGTCCCCCGACAGGGAACAATGGCTACACCTTC.